Listed below are T cell receptor beta chains from one sample, sequenced in a study of cytomegalovirus exposure and HLA in healthy donors. Here immunoSEQ multiplex PCR was the method, and the copy in TCRdb shows in-frame clones only, minus some. The sample shows approximately 240,000 clones, around 80% of them seen only once. Sequencing used PBMCs. The receptors come from a woman aged 40 to 50 in good health and CMV-seronegative. Both conserved end residues are part of each CDR3. The D gene is left open where the match is weak. Size tells how often a clone was seen (once, few, many) or the class of an expanded clone, and some rows leave it out.

TRBV27	NA	TRBJ1-6	14	NA	TGTGCCAGCAGCCTTACAGGGTTTAATTCACCCCTCCACTTT	CASSLTGFNSPLHF
TRBV28	NA	TRBJ2-3	13	TRBD2	TGTGCCAGCAGTTTAGGGGGGGGACCTAGACCGTATTTT	CASSLGGGPRPYF
TRBV7-2	NA	TRBJ1-2	15	TRBD1	TGTGCCAGCAGCTTAGGAAGGGGGCCGTCCTATGGCTACACCTTC	CASSLGRGPSYGYTF
TRBV28	NA	TRBJ2-3	14	TRBD1	TGTGCCAGCAGTTTAACAGGGGCGCGCGATACGCAGTATTTT	CASSLTGARDTQYF
TRBV29-1	few	TRBJ2-7	11	TRBD1	TGCAGCGTTCAGACAGGGGACGAGCAGTACTTC	CSVQTGDEQYF
TRBV5-1	NA	TRBJ2-1	14	TRBD2	TGCGCCAGCAGCTTGCAGCGGGGGAATAATGAGCAGTTCTTC	CASSLQRGNNEQFF
TRBV6-5	NA	TRBJ2-5	13	NA	TGTGCCAGTAGGAAGACAACCCAAGAGACCCAGTACTTC	CASRKTTQETQYF
TRBV2	NA	TRBJ1-5	12	NA	TGTGCCAGCAGGGACGAGGGAGAGCCCCAGCATTTT	CASRDEGEPQHF
TRBV5-6	once	TRBJ2-7	15	TRBD1	TGTGCCAGCAGCTTGGGGAGACAGGGGTCCTACGAGCAGTACTTC	CASSLGRQGSYEQYF
TRBV11-2	once	TRBJ2-5	12	NA	TGTGCCAGCAGCCTGGGTCGCGGAACCCAGTACTTC	CASSLGRGTQYF